This passage covers 7 T cell receptor beta chains from one sample sequenced in a study of T cell clonality in common variable immunodeficiency. The repertoire was sequenced with immunoSEQ multiplex PCR; TCRdb's copy has only in-frame clones and lacks some. The repertoire consists of about 52,000 clones, none detected only once. The sample was peripheral blood mononuclear cells. The receptor set was obtained from a person between 18 and 75 years old in good health.

This clone was seen many times. The read stops 3 residues short of the end of the CDR3; the missing end is completed from the germline J gene. J is TRBJ2-5 and V is TRBV10-1; 9 bases are a match to TRBD1. The ends lost 3 bases at V and 1 base at J; junction bases unmatched: 3. The CDR3 totals 15 residues. The germline V gene has CDR1 WNHNN and CDR2 SYGVQD (reference sequence). The part of the CDR3 DNA that was read is TGCGCCAGCAGTGAAGCGACAGGGGGCCAAGAGACC. Residues: CASSEATGGQET. The whole CDR3 reads CASSEATGGQETQYF.

In its sample, this clone was seen many times. The read ends 3 residues early relative to the CDR3; the germline J gene fills the gap. The chain is built from TRBV19 and TRBJ2-2; 12 bases match TRBD1. Germline V gives CDR1 LNHDA, CDR2 SQIVND (reference sequence). The CDR3 is 15 amino acids. J lost 7 bases, V lost 7 bases, and 7 bases had no gene match. This chain's CDR3 is CASTRGQGAFGELFF. Partial CDR3 DNA: TGTGCCAGTACCCGGGGACAGGGGGCGTTCGGGGAG.

There are many counts of this clone. Coverage ceases 3 residues before the CDR3 finishes, and the germline J gene fills in the end. The V call is TRBV12-3 or TRBV12-4, the J call TRBJ1-5; 10 nucleotides agree with TRBD1. The CDR3 consists of 14 residues. J gave up 5 bases and V 3 bases, and 1 base lay outside the gene matches. The CDR3 DNA, read in part, is TGTGCCAGCAGTTTCGGACAGGGGGATCAGCCC. Protein sequence: CASSFGQGDQP. The full CDR3 reads CASSFGQGDQPQHF.

At least ten counts were recorded for this clone. The read terminates 3 residues ahead of where the CDR3 ends, so the germline J gene completes it. This chain links TRBV2 with TRBJ2-7; 8 nucleotides align to TRBD1. V lost 2 bases to trimming and J lost 6 bases; unmatched junction nucleotides: 9. The CDR3 length is 15 residues. CDR1 is SNHLY and CDR2 is FYNNEI in the germline V gene. CDR3 loop: CASSERHRGVSEQYF. The DNA read from the CDR3 is TGTGCCAGCAGTGAACGGCACAGGGGGGTCTCCGAG. Complete variable domain (other parts from reference TRBV2 and TRBJ2-7): EPEVTQTPSHQVTQMGQEVILRCVPISNHLYFYWYRQILGQKVEFLVSFYNNEISEKSEIFDDQFSVERPDGSNFTLKIRSTKLEDSAMYFCASSERHRGVSEQYFGPGTRLTVT.

This clone was observed many times. The CDR3 end falls 3 residues outside the read, so it is completed with the germline J gene. The chain joins TRBV19 to TRBJ2-1; 7 nucleotides line up with TRBD2. Germline-derived CDR1 and CDR2 are LNHDA and SQIVND (reference sequence). V trimming: 5 bases; J trimming: 4 bases; junction bases outside the gene matches: 11. CDR3 length equals 16 residues. The CDR3 reads CASSRNPSGGYNEQFF. The covered CDR3 bases are TGTGCCAGTAGTCGAAACCCTAGCGGAGGGTACAATGAG.

This clone was found many times. The read ends 3 residues before the CDR3 terminus; that terminus is restored from the germline J gene. The chain links TRBV30 to TRBJ1-2, with 10 bases that match TRBD1. This CDR3 has 13 residues. The J segment lost 7 bases and the V segment lost 0 bases, leaving 2 bases of the junction unmatched. Germline CDR1 is GTSNPN and CDR2 is SVGIG (reference sequence). CDR3: CAWSVDRGLGYTF. CDR3 DNA, as far as it was read: TGTGCCTGGAGTGTAGACAGGGGGCTTGGC.

This clone was seen ten or more times. The read comes to an end 3 residues before the CDR3 does, leaving the germline J gene to fill in the end. The chain links TRBV7-2 to TRBJ1-2; tentative D call: TRBD1 (6 bases). Germline values: CDR1 SGHTA, CDR2 FQGNSA. Trimming took 4 bases from V and 4 from J, leaving 13 bases between them. The CDR3 has 14 residues. CDR3 residues: CASSSQGRVYGYTF. The part of the CDR3 DNA that was read is TGTGCCAGCAGCTCACAGGGAAGGGTCTATGGC.